This T cell receptor beta chain was sequenced in a study of blood T cell repertoires in COVID-19. About the study: From the United States, Italy and Spain came samples of acute and convalescent COVID-19.

The CDR3 is 13 residues long. The V and J ends lost 2 bases and 5 bases respectively, with 10 bases between them. Germline assignment: CDR1 MNHEY and CDR2 SVGAGI. Original handling: Reference gene primer amplification gave nucleated cell count estimates. TCRdb's table, derived via immunoSEQ multiplex PCR, lists solely in-frame clones and lacks some. That table supplies the V and J calls and clone size; D and trimming were determined from the DNA. The table has some 33,000 clones, over 75% seen once. The genes are TRBV6-5 and TRBJ2-7; D is possibly TRBD2 (5 bases). This clonotype originated in a man aged 60 to 69 with active COVID-19. Input material: peripheral blood. CDR3 DNA sequence: TGTGCCAGCAGTTACCTCCCCGGGAACGAGCAGTACTTC. Protein sequence: CASSYLPGNEQYF.